This entry is about one T cell receptor (beta chain). This clone may be a read error of a much larger clone one base away. The sample comes from a study of blood T cells in healthy people across ages. The CDR3 is made up of 14 amino acids. Germline V CDR1 and CDR2: LGHDT, YNNKEL (reference sequence). A second PCR, run for about 6 to 12 cycles, used a sample-barcoded 5' primer plus a J-beta primer mix. One entry per CDR3 protein, called by TCRdb with MiXCR from the 5' RACE reads. The data hold approximately 690,000 distinct CDR3 sequences, with roughly 41% observed a single time. This sequence was found in a man aged 80 or over in good health. Sequenced material: blood. This chain links TRBV3-1 with TRBJ2-3; D may match TRBD1 or TRBD2 (7 bases each). CDR3 in amino acids: CASSLRQGGGTRYF. The CDR3 nucleotides are TGTGCCAGCAGCCTTCGACAGGGAGGGGGTACGCGGTATTTT.